Below are 24 T cell receptor beta chains sequenced from a single sample in a study of PD-L1 blockade in urothelial cancer (dated by TCRdb to about 2017). Library preparation was by the immunoSEQ multiplex PCR assay. The immuneACCESS repertoire file appears here via TCRdb, limited to in-frame rearrangements. These files lack a portion of the clones; in checked studies, under half of the deficit traces to unresolved V genes, and the cause of the others is not known. The sample records some 25,000 clones, 70% to 90% of which are singletons. The ten biggest clones cover approximately 31% of the sample. Sequenced material: PBMCs, taken around atezolizumab (anti-PD-L1) treatment. Every receptor here comes from a man aged 55 to 69 with urothelial cancer.

This clone was seen more than once but under ten times. The chain carries TRBV4-2 and TRBJ1-2; 8 bases line up with TRBD1. This CDR3 has 15 residues. V shed 0 bases, J shed 5 bases, and the junction held 5 bases outside the gene matches. Germline CDR1 reads LGHNA; CDR2 reads YNFKEQ. Written as DNA, the CDR3 is TGTGCCAGCAGCCAAGATACGCAGGGGGCGTATGGCTACACCTTC. The encoded protein is CASSQDTQGAYGYTF.

This chain connects TRBV9 to TRBJ1-6, with D unresolved. This CDR3 has 14 residues. Trimming cost V 1 base and J 8 bases, with 10 bases left between them. From germline, CDR1 is SGDLS and CDR2 YYNGEE. CDR3 in DNA: TGTGCCAGCAGCGTATCTGACAACTATTCACCCCTCCACTTT. Translated: CASSVSDNYSPLHF.

In this sample, this clone turned up a few times. The chain combines TRBV5-4 with TRBJ1-1, with D possibly being TRBD1 (6 bases). The germline V and J ends were trimmed by 6 bases and 3 bases, with 21 bases remaining between them. The germline CDR1 and CDR2 sequences are SGHNT and YYREEE (reference sequence). The CDR3 extends over 16 amino acids. CDR3 loop: CASTTGTRAGDTEAFF. The CDR3 DNA reads TGTGCCAGCACCACGGGGACCAGGGCAGGGGACACTGAAGCTTTCTTT. Variable domain in full (rest from reference TRBV5-4 and TRBJ1-1): ETGVTQSPTHLIKTRGQQVTLRCSSQSGHNTVSWYQQALGQGPQFIFQYYREEENGRGNFPPRFSGLQFPNYSSELNVNALELDDSALYLCASTTGTRAGDTEAFFGQGTRLTVV.

V and J are TRBV7-8 and TRBJ2-7, with D unresolved. V gave up 1 base and J gave up 3 bases, with 7 bases separating them. CDR1 and CDR2 (germline): SGHVS, FQNEAQ. The CDR3 covers 13 residues. Written as DNA, the CDR3 is TGTGCCAGCAGCTTAGGACTTGGCTACGAGCAGTACTTC. Amino acids: CASSLGLGYEQYF.

This sequence joins TRBV5-1 and TRBJ1-1, with TRBD1 matching over 9 bases. The germline gives CDR1 SGHRS, CDR2 YFSETQ. J was trimmed by 8 bases and V by 4 bases; bases with no gene match: 6. The CDR3 is made up of 13 amino acids. The CDR3 DNA sequence: TGCGCCAGCAGCGAGGGACAGGGAACAGAAGCTTTCTTT. Protein: CASSEGQGTEAFF.

The chain has TRBV14 and TRBJ2-2; 11 positions agree with TRBD1. V dropped 0 bases and J dropped 5; count of bases not matched to a gene: 5. The CDR3 extends over 17 amino acids. Germline V lookup: CDR1 SGHDN, CDR2 FVKESK. As DNA, the CDR3 is TGTGCCAGCAGCCAAGACTTAGGACAGGGGGCTACCGGGGAGCTGTTTTTT. Translating it yields CASSQDLGQGATGELFF.

The chain is built from TRBV7-9 and TRBJ1-2, with D perhaps matching TRBD1 (5 bases). V lost 6 bases, J lost 0 bases, and 17 bases lay in between. Germline V lookup: CDR1 SEHNR, CDR2 FQNEAQ (reference sequence). CDR3 length equals 16 residues. In DNA, the CDR3 is TGTGCCAGCAGACTGCTTACAGGTGCCTCTAACTATGGCTACACCTTC. Translating gives CASRLLTGASNYGYTF.

This clone was detected only once. The rearrangement uses TRBV6-4 and TRBJ1-1; D remains unclear. The CDR3 length is 13 residues. Trimming shortened V by 6 bases and J by 0 bases, and 8 bases separated the two germline ends. CDR1 MRHNA and CDR2 SNTAGT come from the germline V gene. CDR3 nucleotide sequence: TGTGCCAGCAGCGAAAACATGAACACTGAAGCTTTCTTT. Its protein is CASSENMNTEAFF.

The chain joins TRBV27 to TRBJ2-7, with a possible D match to TRBD1 (5 bases). CDR1 and CDR2 (germline): MNHEY, SMNVEV (reference sequence). The CDR3 covers 14 residues. Trimming removed 3 bases from V and 0 bases from J, with 9 bases in between. The CDR3 DNA is TGTGCCAGCAGTTTTGAAGACAGCTCCTACGAGCAGTACTTC. It yields the protein CASSFEDSSYEQYF.

The chain combines TRBV18 with TRBJ1-6, with D hard to call. CDR1 and CDR2 (germline): KGHSH, LQKENI. This CDR3 contains 13 residues. V shed 1 base and J shed 8 bases, with 6 bases lying between them. The CDR3 here is CASSPQQDSPLHF. CDR3 DNA sequence: TGTGCCAGCTCACCACAGCAGGATTCACCCCTCCACTTT. The variable domain in full, completed from reference TRBV18 and TRBJ1-6, reads NAGVMQNPRHLVRRRGQEARLRCSPMKGHSHVYWYRQLPEEGLKFMVYLQKENIIDESGMPKERFSAEFPKEGPSILRIQQVVRGDSAAYFCASSPQQDSPLHFGNGTRLTVT.

This clone was seen a few times. The chain joins TRBV2 to TRBJ1-6, with a tentative D call TRBD1 (5 bases). The CDR3 loop spans 16 amino acids. In germline, CDR1 is SNHLY, CDR2 FYNNEI. Trimming pared 4 bases from V and 6 bases from J, leaving 16 bases between. For the CDR3, the DNA is TGTGCCAGCAGTGTGGGCAGGGTCCAAGGTAATTCACCCCTCCACTTT. Its translation: CASSVGRVQGNSPLHF.

The gene calls are TRBV6-6 and TRBJ1-5; 8 bases are a match to TRBD1. Germline V gives CDR1 MNHNY, CDR2 SVGAGI (reference sequence). With 0 bases clipped from V and 5 bases from J, the junction kept 6 bases outside the gene matches. The CDR3 is 16 amino acids. Written as DNA, the CDR3 is TGTGCCAGCAGTTACTCGACAGGGGTGAGCGATCAGCCCCAGCATTTT. Protein sequence: CASSYSTGVSDQPQHF.

This chain links TRBV4-1 with TRBJ1-2, with 9 bases matching TRBD1. The CDR3 loop spans 15 amino acids. The germline V gene encodes CDR1 MGHRA and CDR2 YSYEKL. V trimming: 1 base; J trimming: 7 bases; junction bases outside the gene matches: 7. The CDR3 DNA reads as TGCGCCAGCAGCCAAGGGGGACAGGGATTTGGTGGCTACACCTTC. Residues: CASSQGGQGFGGYTF.

The rearrangement links TRBV6-5 to TRBJ2-3; perhaps TRBD2 as D (5 bases). From germline, CDR1 is MNHEY and CDR2 SVGAGI. Trimming cost V 2 bases and J 4 bases, with 16 bases left between them. This CDR3 is 16 amino acids long. The DNA for the CDR3 is TGTGCCAGCAGTTACAATCTGCCACCGAGGGCAGATACGCAGTATTTT. This encodes CASSYNLPPRADTQYF.

The chain is built from TRBV25-1 and TRBJ2-7, with 7 bases matching TRBD2. In germline, CDR1 is MGHDK, CDR2 SYGVNS. V shed 6 bases, J shed 6 bases, and the junction held 14 bases outside the gene matches. The CDR3 runs to 15 residues. The CDR3 loop reads CASRSRDYSHSEQYF. The CDR3 DNA sequence: TGTGCCAGCAGGTCCCGGGACTACTCACACTCCGAGCAGTACTTC.

This clone was counted once. The DNA of the CDR3 is TGCAGCGCGCGCGGGGGGGCAGATACGCAGTATTTT. It is translated as CSARGGADTQYF. V gene TRBV29-1 combines with J gene TRBJ2-3, with 9 bases lining up with TRBD2. V was pared by 7 bases and J by 4 bases, with 3 bases of the junction left unmatched. Germline V gives CDR1 SQVTM, CDR2 ANQGSEA. The CDR3 is 12 residues long.

This sequence joins TRBV18 and TRBJ1-5, with unresolved D. The CDR3 totals 14 residues. Germline V gene lookup returns CDR1 KGHSH and CDR2 LQKENI. Trimming stripped 4 bases from V and 2 bases from J, with 9 bases between. The CDR3 loop is CASSLQFGNQPQHF. The CDR3 DNA is TGTGCCAGCTCACTCCAGTTCGGCAATCAGCCCCAGCATTTT. Full variable domain (missing parts from reference TRBV18 and TRBJ1-5): NAGVMQNPRHLVRRRGQEARLRCSPMKGHSHVYWYRQLPEEGLKFMVYLQKENIIDESGMPKERFSAEFPKEGPSILRIQQVVRGDSAAYFCASSLQFGNQPQHFGDGTRLSIL.

This clone was seen once. The rearrangement links TRBV18 to TRBJ1-5; D remains unclear. CDR3 length equals 13 residues. Germline V CDR1 and CDR2: KGHSH, LQKENI. Trimming left V 5 bases short and J 2 bases short, with 7 bases between. CDR3 loop: CASSSGGNQPQHF. CDR3 nucleotide sequence: TGTGCCAGCTCATCCGGTGGCAATCAGCCCCAGCATTTT.

The chain couples TRBV12-5 to TRBJ1-1, with 8 bases fitting TRBD1. Unmatched junction bases numbered 8, after V lost 1 base and J lost 10 bases. This CDR3 contains 14 residues. Germline assignment: CDR1 LGHNT and CDR2 FRNRAP. CDR3 loop: CASGLGQGHGAAFF. DNA for the CDR3: TGTGCTAGTGGTTTGGGACAGGGGCACGGCGCAGCTTTCTTT.

The chain uses TRBV7-2 and TRBJ1-4; TRBD1 is a possible D gene (5 bases). The CDR3 covers 15 residues. Germline V gives CDR1 SGHTA, CDR2 FQGNSA. Trimming shortened V by 5 bases and J by 8 bases, and 18 bases separated the two germline ends. The CDR3 bases are TGTGCCAGCAGCCGTCCCGGGCAGGGTGAAGAAAAACTGTTTTTT. This gives the protein CASSRPGQGEEKLFF.

The V gene is TRBV7-3, the J gene TRBJ1-2; 7 bases are shared with TRBD1. This CDR3 spans 13 amino acids. V dropped 6 bases and J dropped 4; count of bases not matched to a gene: 5. Per the germline V gene, CDR1 is SGHTA and CDR2 is FQGTGA. The CDR3 nucleotides are TGTGCCAGCAGTCCCGGGACAGTCTATGGCTACACCTTC. This translates into CASSPGTVYGYTF.

J is TRBJ2-7 and V is TRBV7-2, with 9 bases lining up with TRBD2. Germline V lookup: CDR1 SGHTA, CDR2 FQGNSA. This CDR3 comprises 15 residues. V shed 3 bases and J 7 bases; nucleotides not matched to a gene: 10. Here the CDR3 DNA reads TGTGCCAGCAGCTTGAATAGCGGGAGTTTGGGAGAGCAGTACTTC. This encodes CASSLNSGSLGEQYF.

The rearrangement uses TRBV29-1 and TRBJ1-3; D is possibly TRBD1 (5 bases). Germline CDR1 reads SQVTM; CDR2 reads ANQGSEA. V was pared by 4 bases and J by 0 bases, with 13 bases between. The CDR3 covers 15 residues. The DNA of the CDR3 is TGCAGCGTTGCTCAGGGTTTGAGCTCTGGAAACACCATATATTTT. Its protein product is CSVAQGLSSGNTIYF.

The chain carries TRBV4-1 and TRBJ1-2, with unresolved D. The CDR3 has 15 residues. Germline CDR1 MGHRA, CDR2 YSYEKL. Trimming left V 0 bases short and J 3 bases short, with 11 bases between. This chain's CDR3 is CASSQDLLRDYGYTF. The CDR3 DNA is TGCGCCAGCAGCCAAGATTTATTACGGGACTATGGCTACACCTTC.